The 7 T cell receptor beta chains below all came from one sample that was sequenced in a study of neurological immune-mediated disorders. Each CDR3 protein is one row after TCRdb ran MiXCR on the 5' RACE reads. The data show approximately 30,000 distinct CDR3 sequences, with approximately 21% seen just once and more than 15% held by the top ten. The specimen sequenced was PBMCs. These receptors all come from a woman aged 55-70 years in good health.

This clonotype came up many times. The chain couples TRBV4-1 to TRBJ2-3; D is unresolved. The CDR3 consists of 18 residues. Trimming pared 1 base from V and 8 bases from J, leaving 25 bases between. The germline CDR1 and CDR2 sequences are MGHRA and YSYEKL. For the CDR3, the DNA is TGCGCCAGCAGCCAAGCCCCTCCACGAGGACCCCTCAGTGGTACGCAGTATTTT. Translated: CASSQAPPRGPLSGTQYF.

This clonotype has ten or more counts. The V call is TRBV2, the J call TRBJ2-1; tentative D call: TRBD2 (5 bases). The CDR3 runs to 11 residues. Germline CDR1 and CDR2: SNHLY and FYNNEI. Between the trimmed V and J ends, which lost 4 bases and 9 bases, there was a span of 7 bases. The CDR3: CASSAGGEQFF. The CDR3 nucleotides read TGTGCCAGCAGTGCAGGAGGTGAGCAGTTCTTC.

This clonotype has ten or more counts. The CDR3 sequence is CASSLVGGRQETQYF. As DNA, the CDR3 is TGTGCCAGCAGCTTAGTAGGGGGCAGGCAAGAGACCCAGTACTTC. The V call is TRBV7-2, the J call TRBJ2-5, with 7 bases matching TRBD1. CDR3 size: 15 residues. Germline V gene data show CDR1 as SGHTA and CDR2 as FQGNSA. Trimming removed 1 base from V and 2 bases from J; junction bases left unmatched: 4.

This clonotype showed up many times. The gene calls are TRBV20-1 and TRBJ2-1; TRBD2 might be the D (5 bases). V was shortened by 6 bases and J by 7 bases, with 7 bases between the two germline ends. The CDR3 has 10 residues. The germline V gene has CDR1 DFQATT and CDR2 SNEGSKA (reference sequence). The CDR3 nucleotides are TGCAGTGCCTGGACTAATGAGCAGTTCTTC. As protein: CSAWTNEQFF.

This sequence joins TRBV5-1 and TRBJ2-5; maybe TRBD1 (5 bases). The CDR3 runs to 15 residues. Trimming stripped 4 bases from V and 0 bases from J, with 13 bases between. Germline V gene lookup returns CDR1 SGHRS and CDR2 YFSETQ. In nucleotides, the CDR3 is TGCGCCAGCAGCCTCCGGCCAGGGAACCAAGAGACCCAGTACTTC. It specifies CASSLRPGNQETQYF.

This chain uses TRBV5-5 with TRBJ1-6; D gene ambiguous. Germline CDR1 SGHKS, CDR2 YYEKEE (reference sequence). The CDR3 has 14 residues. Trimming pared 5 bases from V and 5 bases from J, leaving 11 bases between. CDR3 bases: TGTGCCAGCAGTTGGACCGGCCATAATTCACCCCTCCACTTT. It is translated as CASSWTGHNSPLHF. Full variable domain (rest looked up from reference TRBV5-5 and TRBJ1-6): DAGVTQSPTHLIKTRGQQVTLRCSPISGHKSVSWYQQVLGQGPQFIFQYYEKEERGRGNFPDRFSARQFPNYSSELNVNALLLGDSALYLCASSWTGHNSPLHFGNGTRLTVT.

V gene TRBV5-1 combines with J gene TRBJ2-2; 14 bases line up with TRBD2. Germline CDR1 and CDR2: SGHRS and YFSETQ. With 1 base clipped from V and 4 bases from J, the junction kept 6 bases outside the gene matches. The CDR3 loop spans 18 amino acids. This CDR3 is CASSLKGLAGEVTGELFF. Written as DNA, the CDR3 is TGCGCCAGCAGCTTGAAGGGACTAGCGGGGGAAGTCACCGGGGAGCTGTTTTTT.